This T cell receptor beta chain was recovered during a study of blood T cell repertoires in COVID-19. Recruits, aged roughly 18 to 95 years, lived in 20 to 30 US areas. Cohort assignment relied on participant-reported clinical history. Germline V gene sequence: CDR1 SNHLY, CDR2 FYNNEI. The CDR3 length is 14 residues. V was shortened by 6 bases and J by 0 bases, with 9 bases between the two germline ends. This clone has only a few counts. Authors' methods: Reference gene primer amplification yielded estimated nucleated cell counts. Here immunoSEQ multiplex PCR was the method, and the copy in TCRdb shows in-frame clones only, minus some. The V and J calls and the clone size are those of that table, but D and trimming were determined from the DNA. The repertoire holds about 180,000 clones, with roughly 80% as singletons.

Sample: PBMCs or T cells enriched from blood (not recorded which). The V call is TRBV2, the J call TRBJ1-3, with no clear D. This TCR derives from a man between 60 and 75 years old who had been exposed to COVID-19. The CDR3 coding sequence is TGTGCCAGCAGGCCAGGTAACTCTGGAAACACCATATATTTT. Translation gives CASRPGNSGNTIYF.